These 16 T cell receptor beta chains originate from one sample sequenced in a study of Ad26.COV2.S vaccination and SARS-CoV-2 variants. Stated treatment: around 19 received Ad26.COV2.S at low or high dose, single or two shots; about 5 received placebo; per-sample allocation not given. The investigators took samples on day 63 after the first vaccine or placebo injection. TCRdb's table, derived via immunoSEQ multiplex PCR, lists solely in-frame clones and lacks some. The sample yields 430,000 or so clones, approximately 89% seen once. The specimen was peripheral blood, collected in a trial of Ad26.COV2.S vaccine versus placebo. The source of these receptors is a person between 18 and 65 years old who received the Ad26.COV2.S COVID-19 vaccine or a placebo.

The chain is built from TRBV5-6 and TRBJ1-3; D is unclear. The V and J ends lost 0 bases and 12 bases respectively, with 7 bases between them. The CDR3 length is 11 residues. Germline V gene lookup returns CDR1 SGHDT and CDR2 YYEEEE. For the CDR3, the DNA is TGTGCCAGCAGCTTGGCCGGGGTCATATATTTT. Its protein is CASSLAGVIYF.

The chain links TRBV4-3 to TRBJ2-7, with a tentative D call TRBD2 (7 bases). V lost 3 bases and J 5 bases, leaving 20 bases between the germline ends. In germline, CDR1 is LGHNA, CDR2 YSLEER. This CDR3 is built from 16 residues. The CDR3 DNA follows: TGCGCCAGCAGCCACACTTGGGGGGGGCGGGGTGACGAGCAGTACTTC. Residues: CASSHTWGGRGDEQYF.

This clone was observed a single time. The V gene is TRBV24-1, the J gene TRBJ2-7; 16 bases align to TRBD2. V lost 1 base and J lost 6; bases outside the gene matches: 14. The CDR3 has 20 residues. Germline CDR1 is KGHDR and CDR2 is SFDVKD. DNA of the CDR3: TGTGCCACCAGTGATTTCTCCGGGACCGCGGGACTAGCGGGAGGGCTCGAGCAGTACGTC. It codes for CATSDFSGTAGLAGGLEQYV.

The chain carries TRBV4-2 and TRBJ2-1; a possible D gene is TRBD1 (5 bases). CDR3 length: 16 residues. Looked up from germline, CDR1 is LGHNA and CDR2 is YNFKEQ. V gave up 0 bases and J gave up 0 bases, with 9 bases separating them. The CDR3: CASSQEKGLSYNEQFF. CDR3 nucleotide sequence: TGTGCCAGCAGCCAAGAGAAGGGGCTCTCCTACAATGAGCAGTTCTTC.

The rearrangement links TRBV28 to TRBJ2-6, with D hard to call. The V end was cut by 7 bases, the J end by 0 bases, with 16 bases between. The CDR3 loop spans 17 amino acids. Germline assignment: CDR1 MDHEN and CDR2 SYDVKM. DNA for the CDR3: TGTGCCAGCAAATGGACCGGAGCCTACTCTGGGGCCAACGTCCTGACTTTC. Translation: CASKWTGAYSGANVLTF.

The gene calls are TRBV15 and TRBJ1-3; maybe TRBD1 (5 bases). Germline assignment: CDR1 LNHNV and CDR2 YYDKDF (reference sequence). The CDR3 consists of 17 residues. Deletions cut 0 bases from V and 0 bases from J, with 12 bases between. Here the CDR3 reads CATSRDNRGSSGNTIYF. For the CDR3, the DNA is TGTGCCACCAGCAGAGATAATAGGGGCAGCTCTGGAAACACCATATATTTT.

The sample holds one count of this clone. The chain is built from TRBV12-3 or TRBV12-4 and TRBJ1-5; D unclear. Trimming took off 6 bases at V and 7 bases at J, with 7 bases between the two ends. The CDR3 covers 11 residues. The CDR3, as DNA: TGTGCCAGCAGCGACTACCAGCCCCAGCATTTT. It codes for CASSDYQPQHF.

This rearrangement joins TRBV9 to TRBJ1-6; D remains ambiguous. With 3 bases removed from V and 0 bases from J, the gap between germline ends came to 10 bases. The CDR3 runs 16 residues. Germline-derived CDR1 and CDR2 are SGDLS and YYNGEE. The CDR3 DNA is TGTGCCAGCAGCGCGGGCCCGAGCTCCTATAATTCACCCCTCCACTTT. This codes for CASSAGPSSYNSPLHF.

The rearrangement uses TRBV4-2 and TRBJ2-1, with 8 bases that match TRBD2. J was trimmed by 9 bases and V by 2 bases; bases with no gene match: 12. This CDR3 has 16 amino acids. Germline values: CDR1 LGHNA, CDR2 YNFKEQ. CDR3 region: CASSQPKSGLEVEQFF. The CDR3 nucleotides read TGTGCCAGCAGCCAACCTAAATCGGGACTAGAGGTTGAGCAGTTCTTC.

This clone occurred a few times. V usage is TRBV7-2 and J usage is TRBJ1-5; perhaps TRBD1 as D (6 bases). Germline V gene lookup returns CDR1 SGHTA and CDR2 FQGNSA. V lost 7 bases and J lost 4, with 11 bases in between. The CDR3 is 13 residues long. Here the CDR3 reads CASTRDINQPQHF. The CDR3 DNA follows: TGTGCCAGCACAAGGGACATTAATCAGCCCCAGCATTTT.

V usage is TRBV24-1 and J usage is TRBJ2-3, with TRBD2 identical over 12 bases. CDR3 length: 17 amino acids. V trimming: 3 bases; J trimming: 5 bases; junction bases outside the gene matches: 8. Germline V CDR1 and CDR2: KGHDR, SFDVKD. CDR3 sequence: CATSDPRTSGEGDTQYF. DNA for the CDR3: TGTGCCACCAGTGATCCAAGGACTAGCGGGGAAGGAGATACGCAGTATTTT.

This clone was observed once. V gene TRBV7-9 combines with J gene TRBJ2-5; TRBD2 is a possible D gene (6 bases). The CDR3 consists of 16 residues. Per the germline V gene, CDR1 is SEHNR and CDR2 is FQNEAQ (reference sequence). Trimming cost V 5 bases and J 5 bases, with 21 bases left between them. CDR3 sequence (DNA): TGTGCCAGCAGCGACCCGGAGGGTAGAGGAGGGGAGACCCAGTACTTC. Protein sequence: CASSDPEGRGGETQYF.

The chain's CDR3 is CSVEDMASDAYNEQFF. The CDR3 DNA reads as TGCAGCGTTGAAGATATGGCTAGCGATGCATACAATGAGCAGTTCTTC. The V call is TRBV29-1, the J call TRBJ2-1; D perhaps matches TRBD2 (6 bases). V dropped 0 bases and J dropped 4 bases, with 16 bases sitting between them. Germline V gives CDR1 SQVTM, CDR2 ANQGSEA. The CDR3 sequence is 16 residues long.

The V and J genes are TRBV7-9 and TRBJ2-5; a weak D match, TRBD2 (7 bases). The ends were cut back, 7 bases at V and 2 bases at J, with 17 bases in the middle. The CDR3 totals 15 residues. Looked up from germline, CDR1 is SEHNR and CDR2 is FQNEAQ (reference sequence). CDR3 sequence: CASNSRGDIQETQYF. The CDR3 DNA reads as TGTGCCAGCAACTCCCGGGGGGACATTCAAGAGACCCAGTACTTC.

The V gene is TRBV11-3, the J gene TRBJ2-7; unclear D gene. Germline CDR1 SGHNT, CDR2 YENEEA. V lost 1 base and J 6 bases, leaving 7 bases between the germline ends. This CDR3 is built from 12 residues. The CDR3 DNA reads as TGTGCCAGCAGCTTAGGGTCCGGCGAGCAGTACGTC. It is translated as CASSLGSGEQYV.

The chain carries TRBV4-1 and TRBJ1-1, with D possibly TRBD1 on 6 matching bases. CDR1 and CDR2 from the germline V gene are MGHRA and YSYEKL. With 1 base removed from V and 2 bases from J, the gap between germline ends came to 14 bases. The CDR3 is made up of 16 amino acids. The CDR3 nucleotides are TGCGCCAGCAGCCAAGTCTGTTCCAGGGGCAACACTGAAGCTTTCTTT. Protein: CASSQVCSRGNTEAFF.